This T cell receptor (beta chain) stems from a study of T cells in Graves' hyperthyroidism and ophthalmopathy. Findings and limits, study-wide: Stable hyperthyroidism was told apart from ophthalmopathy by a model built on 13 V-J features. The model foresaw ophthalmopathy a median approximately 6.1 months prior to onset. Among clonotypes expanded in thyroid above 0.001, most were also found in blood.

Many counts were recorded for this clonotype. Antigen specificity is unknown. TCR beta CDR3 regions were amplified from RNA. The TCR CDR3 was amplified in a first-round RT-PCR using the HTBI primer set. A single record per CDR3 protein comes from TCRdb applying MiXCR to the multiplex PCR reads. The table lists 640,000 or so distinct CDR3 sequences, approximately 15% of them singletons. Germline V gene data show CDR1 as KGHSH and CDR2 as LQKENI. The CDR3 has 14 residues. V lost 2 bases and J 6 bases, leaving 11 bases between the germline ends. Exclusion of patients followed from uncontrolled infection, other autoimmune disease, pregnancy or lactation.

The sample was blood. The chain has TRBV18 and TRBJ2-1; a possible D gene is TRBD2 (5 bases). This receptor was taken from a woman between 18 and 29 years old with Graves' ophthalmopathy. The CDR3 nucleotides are TGTGCCAGCTCACCATTCCGGGAAGCCAATGAGCAGTTCTTC. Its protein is CASSPFREANEQFF.